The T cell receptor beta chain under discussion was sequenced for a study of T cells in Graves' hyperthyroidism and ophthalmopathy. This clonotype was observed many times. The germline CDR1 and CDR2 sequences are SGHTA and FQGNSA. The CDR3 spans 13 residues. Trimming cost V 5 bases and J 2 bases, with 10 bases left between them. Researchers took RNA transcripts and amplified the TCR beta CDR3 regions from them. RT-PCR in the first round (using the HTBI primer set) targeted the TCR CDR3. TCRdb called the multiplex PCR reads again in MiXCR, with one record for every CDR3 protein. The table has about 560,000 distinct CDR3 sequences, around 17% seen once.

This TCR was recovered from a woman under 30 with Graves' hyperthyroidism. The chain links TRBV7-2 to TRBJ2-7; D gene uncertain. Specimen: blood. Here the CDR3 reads CASSELFPYEQYF. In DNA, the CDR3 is TGTGCCAGCAGCGAACTATTCCCCTACGAGCAGTACTTC.